This TCR beta chain was observed in a study of post-analysis software for immune sequencing data. This clonotype was found a few times. Antigen: not known. Germline V CDR1 and CDR2: MNHNS, SASEGT. The CDR3 runs to 17 residues. V trimming: 4 bases; J trimming: 0 bases; junction bases outside the gene matches: 8. Carried by the TCR beta cDNA libraries were unique molecular identifiers. Between roughly 1 and 10 million T cells gave rise to 500,000 to 650,000 cDNA molecules. Each CDR3 protein is one row after TCRdb ran MiXCR on the PCR reads. The profile shows hundreds of thousands of distinct CDR3 sequences, 39% of them singletons. The study's findings and limits: F measure grouped same-batch samples tightly together. Comparison of patients with controls showed a handful of TRBV segments more frequent in patients, TRBV5-6, TRBV5-1 and TRBV20-1 among them.

What was sequenced was blood. The chain carries TRBV6-1 and TRBJ2-3, with TRBD2 matching over 9 bases. The origin of this receptor is a girl aged 2 to 10 with multiple sclerosis. CDR3 nucleotides: TGTGCCAGCAGTGTATTTACTAGCGGGCTGAGCACAGATACGCAGTATTTT. Amino acids: CASSVFTSGLSTDTQYF.